These T cell receptor beta chains were read from a single sample in a study of blood T cell repertoires in COVID-19. Some clones are missing from TCRdb's copy, which holds only in-frame ones; the method was immunoSEQ multiplex PCR. The data show 310,000 or so clones, 88% seen once. The sequenced sample was peripheral blood. The receptors derive from a woman aged 45-59 years with active or convalescent COVID-19. The CDR3 runs from the conserved cysteine through the conserved F or W. A D gene is named only where the DNA matches it firmly. Clone size is given for some rows only: seen once, a few or many times, or a class if the clone is expanded.

d_call | j_call | clone_size | v_call | cdr3_aa | cdr3_nt
. | TRBJ1-1 | . | TRBV14 | CASSRRNTEAFF | TGTGCCAGCAGCCGCAGGAACACTGAAGCTTTCTTT
TRBD2 | TRBJ2-7 | . | TRBV30 | CAWSTGTTPYEQYF | TGTGCCTGGAGTACCGGGACTACACCCTACGAGCAGTACTTC
TRBD1 | TRBJ1-2 | . | TRBV6-5 | CASSRDRRAIGGYTF | TGTGCCAGCAGTCGGGACAGGAGGGCGATCGGTGGCTACACCTTC
. | TRBJ2-7 | many | TRBV6-1 | CASSEAESSYEQYF | TGTGCCAGCAGTGAAGCGGAGAGCTCCTACGAGCAGTACTTC
. | TRBJ1-1 | . | TRBV11-1 | CASNTDRLNTEAFF | TGTGCCAGCAACACAGACAGGTTGAACACTGAAGCTTTCTTT
TRBD1 | TRBJ1-4 | . | TRBV28 | CASSYGTANEKLFF | TGTGCCAGCAGTTATGGGACAGCTAATGAAAAACTGTTTTTT
. | TRBJ1-5 | . | TRBV30 | CAWSVRYGGKGVNQPQHF | TGTGCCTGGAGTGTACGTTACGGGGGGAAAGGGGTTAATCAGCCCCAGCATTTT
. | TRBJ1-5 | . | TRBV19 | CASSISRADNQPQHF | TGTGCCAGTAGTATATCCAGGGCCGATAATCAGCCCCAGCATTTT
. | TRBJ1-4 | . | TRBV5-5 | CASSQTEPSQKLFF | TGTGCCAGCAGCCAGACGGAGCCTAGCCAAAAACTGTTTTTT
TRBD1 | TRBJ2-3 | . | TRBV3-1/TRBV3-2 | CASSQLPTGAAGTDTQYF | TGTGCCAGCAGCCAGCTCCCGACAGGGGCGGCGGGCACAGATACGCAGTATTTT
. | TRBJ2-2 | once | TRBV4-3 | CASSQGQRSPGELFF | TGCGCCAGCAGCCAGGGCCAACGTTCCCCCGGGGAGCTGTTTTTT
TRBD1 | TRBJ2-7 | . | TRBV12-3/TRBV12-4 | CASSWDRDYEQYF | TGTGCCAGCAGTTGGGACAGAGATTACGAGCAGTACTTC
. | TRBJ2-6 | . | TRBV27 | CASRKGQLGEAGANVLTF | TGTGCCAGCAGGAAGGGCCAACTAGGGGAGGCTGGGGCCAACGTCCTGACTTTC
TRBD2 | TRBJ2-2 | . | TRBV27 | CASSHGFPGLAPTGELFF | TGTGCCAGCAGTCACGGGTTTCCGGGACTAGCGCCGACCGGGGAGCTGTTTTTT
. | TRBJ2-2 | . | TRBV7-8 | CASSQGGPGELFF | TGTGCCAGCAGCCAGGGGGGGCCCGGGGAGCTGTTTTTT
TRBD2 | TRBJ2-2 | . | TRBV18 | CASSATGTTNGELFF | TGTGCCAGCTCTGCTACCGGGACTACGAACGGGGAGCTGTTTTTT
. | TRBJ2-3 | . | TRBV9 | CASSVGSEDTQYF | TGTGCCAGCAGCGTAGGGAGTGAAGATACGCAGTATTTT
. | TRBJ1-5 | . | TRBV27 | CASSWGVNNQPQHF | TGTGCCAGCAGTTGGGGGGTAAACAATCAGCCCCAGCATTTT
. | TRBJ1-3 | . | TRBV30 | CAWSQGIGNTIYF | TGTGCCTGGAGTCAGGGCATTGGAAACACCATATATTTT
. | TRBJ1-5 | . | TRBV19 | CASRVYSGYSNQPQHF | TGTGCCAGTAGGGTATACTCCGGTTATAGCAATCAGCCCCAGCATTTT
. | TRBJ1-6 | . | TRBV27 | CASSFLQGNSPLHF | TGTGCCAGCAGTTTTTTGCAGGGTAATTCACCCCTCCACTTT
TRBD1 | TRBJ1-2 | . | TRBV29-1 | CSVAHRGLKGYTF | TGCAGCGTTGCACACAGGGGGCTGAAAGGCTACACCTTC
. | TRBJ2-2 | . | TRBV7-8 | CASSAQGILTGELFF | TGTGCCAGCAGTGCACAGGGAATCTTGACCGGGGAGCTGTTTTTT
. | TRBJ2-6 | . | TRBV7-3 | CASSFSGQSSGANVLTF | TGTGCCAGCAGCTTCTCCGGACAGAGCTCTGGGGCCAACGTCCTGACTTTC
. | TRBJ2-1 | . | TRBV11-3 | CASSPGGRPDNEQFF | TGTGCCAGCAGCCCAGGAGGGCGGCCTGACAATGAGCAGTTCTTC
. | TRBJ2-2 | . | TRBV9 | CASSVGQATGELFF | TGTGCCAGCAGCGTAGGACAGGCCACCGGGGAGCTGTTTTTT
TRBD2 | TRBJ2-3 | . | TRBV5-1 | CASTREASGGHTDTQYF | TGCGCCAGCACCAGGGAGGCTAGCGGGGGGCACACAGATACGCAGTATTTT
TRBD2 | TRBJ2-3 | . | TRBV29-1 | CSGTGTSGGYSTDTQYF | TGCAGCGGAACCGGGACTAGCGGGGGCTATAGCACAGATACGCAGTATTTT